A single sample gave rise to the 10 T cell receptor beta chains below, sequenced in a study of cytomegalovirus exposure and HLA in healthy donors. Primers for the PCR totalled 60 Vbeta and 13 Jbeta. The method was immunoSEQ multiplex PCR; TCRdb's version includes in-frame clones alone and lacks a portion of them. The sample consists of 64,000 or so clones, less than 75% of them appearing once. Source material: PBMCs. These receptors were taken from a man aged 35 to 55 in good health and CMV-seropositive.

The chain has TRBV6-1 and TRBJ1-2, with TRBD1 identical over 7 bases. This CDR3 has 16 residues. The germline gives CDR1 MNHNS, CDR2 SASEGT. The trim removed 4 bases at V and 4 bases at J, leaving 12 bases unmatched. CDR3 bases: TGTGCCAGCAGTGCTTACTCGGGACAGAGTACCTATGGCTACACCTTC. It codes for CASSAYSGQSTYGYTF.

A few counts support this clone. The V call is TRBV6-5, the J call TRBJ2-4; D perhaps matches TRBD1 (6 bases). Germline values: CDR1 MNHEY, CDR2 SVGAGI. The V end was cut by 2 bases, the J end by 1 base, with 9 bases between. The CDR3 spans 15 residues. CDR3: CASSYGQGAKNIQYF. As DNA, the CDR3 is TGTGCCAGCAGTTACGGGCAGGGGGCCAAAAACATTCAGTACTTC.

The V and J genes are TRBV6-1 and TRBJ2-2, with D possibly matching TRBD1 (5 bases). Germline-derived CDR1 and CDR2 are MNHNS and SASEGT. Trimming pared 5 bases from V and 1 base from J, leaving 8 bases between. There are 14 residues in the CDR3. The CDR3 nucleotides read TGTGCCAGCAGTAAAACAGGGAACACCGGGGAGCTGTTTTTT. It codes for CASSKTGNTGELFF.

The chain carries TRBV5-6 and TRBJ2-5, with D perhaps matching TRBD2 (6 bases). CDR3 length equals 13 residues. The V gene lost 6 bases and the J gene lost 2 bases, with 11 bases spanning the gap. Germline values: CDR1 SGHDT, CDR2 YYEEEE. DNA for the CDR3: TGTGCCAGCACCATAGCGGAACAAGAGACCCAGTACTTC. This translates into CASTIAEQETQYF.

V and J are TRBV2 and TRBJ1-5; D perhaps matches TRBD1 (6 bases). The germline gives CDR1 SNHLY, CDR2 FYNNEI. This CDR3 comprises 15 residues. The ends were cut back, 6 bases at V and 6 bases at J, with 18 bases in the middle. The CDR3 coding sequence is TGTGCCAGCAGCCCAAGGACAGCCCTGAGTCAGCCCCAGCATTTT. Translating it yields CASSPRTALSQPQHF.

This clone was counted a single time. The chain has TRBV29-1 and TRBJ2-1; 7 nucleotides line up with TRBD2. Germline CDR1 and CDR2: SQVTM and ANQGSEA. This CDR3 region has 17 residues. The junction had 12 bases not matched to a gene; V was cut back by 0 bases and J by 4 bases. In DNA form, the CDR3 reads TGCAGCGTTGAAGATCGGGATGTGGGGAGGGCATACAATGAGCAGTTCTTC. This translates into CSVEDRDVGRAYNEQFF.

The genes are TRBV5-4 and TRBJ1-6, with 8 bases matching TRBD1. Trimming cost V 3 bases and J 10 bases; bases outside gene matches: 6. The CDR3 runs 14 residues. Germline assignment: CDR1 SGHNT and CDR2 YYREEE (reference sequence). The chain's CDR3 is CASSSGQGNSPLHF. The CDR3 region has the DNA TGTGCCAGCAGCTCTGGACAGGGAAACTCACCCCTCCACTTT.

This sequence joins TRBV7-8 and TRBJ2-7, with a weak D call TRBD1 (6 bases). Per the germline V gene, CDR1 is SGHVS and CDR2 is FQNEAQ. This CDR3 is 16 amino acids long. Trimming removed 3 bases from V and 6 bases from J, with 21 bases in between. The CDR3: CASSFPSGTPGGEQYF. Here the CDR3 DNA reads TGTGCCAGCAGCTTTCCTTCCGGGACACCAGGCGGCGAGCAGTACTTC.

In its sample, this clone was seen a few times. The CDR3 DNA reads TGTGCCAGTAGTAGTCCGGGACAGAAAAACATTCAGTACTTC. Translating gives CASSSPGQKNIQYF. This chain uses TRBV19 with TRBJ2-4; 7 positions match TRBD1. Germline CDR1 reads LNHDA; CDR2 reads SQIVND (reference sequence). With V trimmed by 4 bases and J by 4 bases, 4 bases remained unmatched. The CDR3 length is 14 residues.

This clone showed up just a few times. The chain employs TRBV7-9 and TRBJ2-1, with D perhaps TRBD1 (6 bases). The CDR3 covers 15 residues. Germline-derived CDR1 and CDR2 are SEHNR and FQNEAQ (reference sequence). Trimming left V 2 bases short and J 8 bases short, with 16 bases between. Written as DNA, the CDR3 is TGTGCCAGCAGCTTAACCAACAGGGTGCTTGATGAGCAGTTCTTC. Its protein is CASSLTNRVLDEQFF.